The following is a TCR beta chain sequence with its context. Its antigen is as yet unknown. Measured with immunoSEQ multiplex PCR; TCRdb has only the in-frame clones, and not every one. The table has some 41,000 clones, more than 75% seen once; the top ten hold around 2.7%. This sample was taken from a study of lymphopenia after photon versus proton radiotherapy. Notes on the study in general: Photon-treated patients lost naive T cells and TCR diversity; proton-treated stayed stable. A bigger post-nadir fall in TCR diversity correlated inversely with survival time in deceased patients. Survival link was tested only in deceased patients; proton benefit remains a possibility.

The germline V gene has CDR1 MNHEY and CDR2 SMNVEV (reference sequence). The ends were cut back, 5 bases at V and 6 bases at J, with 8 bases in the middle. This CDR3 contains 13 residues. The rearrangement links TRBV27 to TRBJ1-6, with TRBD1 as a possible D gene (6 bases). This clonotype originated in a man aged 50 or older with gastric cancer. Material: peripheral blood, obtained from a patient treated with photon-based radiotherapy. This chain's CDR3 is CASSGTRNSPLHF. The CDR3 DNA sequence: TGTGCCAGCAGTGGGACACGTAATTCACCCCTCCACTTT.